This paragraph covers one T cell receptor beta chain sequence. Antigen: not known. PCR involved 60 Vbeta and 13 Jbeta primers. Sequencing was performed with immunoSEQ multiplex PCR; in TCRdb, only in-frame clones are kept and a portion is missing. The sample comprises about 170,000 clones, 82% of which are singletons, and about 1.6% rests with the top ten. Germline V lookup: CDR1 PRHDT, CDR2 FYEKMQ (reference sequence). V lost 5 bases and J 0 bases, leaving 15 bases between the germline ends. The CDR3 runs to 16 residues. The sample originates from a study of cytomegalovirus exposure and HLA in healthy donors. Points from the study as a whole: Researchers left out some V segments, among them TRBV6-2 and TRBV6-3, as indistinguishable. As was reported, the HLA-A and HLA-B alleles of most subjects were accurately predicted from TCR beta sequences. Cytomegalovirus-associated status was assigned to 164 TCR beta chains.

This receptor was obtained from a male donor in good health and CMV-seronegative. The gene calls are TRBV13 and TRBJ2-3; D ambiguous. The specimen sequenced was PBMCs. CDR3 in amino acids: CASSPRVVGSTDTQYF. CDR3 nucleotide sequence: TGTGCCAGCAGCCCTCGGGTTGTAGGAAGCACAGATACGCAGTATTTT.